This T cell receptor beta chain was retrieved from a study of shared clonotypes between healthy human individuals. Clones were read by immunoSEQ multiplex PCR, and TCRdb kept only the in-frame ones, dropping some. The sample includes around 340,000 clones, about 70% of them seen just once. CDR3 size: 15 residues. Unmatched junction bases numbered 5, after V lost 6 bases and J lost 5 bases. Germline lookup yields CDR1 MDHEN and CDR2 SYDVKM. The sequence was collected from a man aged 25 to 40 in good health. Source material: memory CD4+ T cells sorted from blood. Noted subset: CD45RA-negative fraction. J is TRBJ2-1 and V is TRBV28; 12 bases fit TRBD2. CDR3 protein: CASRSRTSGNNEQFF. The DNA for the CDR3 is TGTGCCAGCAGATCCCGGACTAGCGGGAACAATGAGCAGTTCTTC.